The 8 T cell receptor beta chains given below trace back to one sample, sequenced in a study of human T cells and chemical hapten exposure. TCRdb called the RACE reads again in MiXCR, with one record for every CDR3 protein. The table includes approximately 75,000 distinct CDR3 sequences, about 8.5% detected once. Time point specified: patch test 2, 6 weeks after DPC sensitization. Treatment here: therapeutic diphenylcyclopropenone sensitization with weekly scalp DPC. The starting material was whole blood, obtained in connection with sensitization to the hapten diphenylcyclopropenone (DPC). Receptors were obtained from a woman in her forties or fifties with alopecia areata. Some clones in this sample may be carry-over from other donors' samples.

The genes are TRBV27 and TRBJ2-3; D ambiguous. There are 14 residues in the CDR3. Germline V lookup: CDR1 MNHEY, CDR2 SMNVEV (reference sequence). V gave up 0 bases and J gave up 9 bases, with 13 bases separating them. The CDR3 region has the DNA TGTGCCAGCAGTTTATCGGTTACTCTAGAAACGCAGTATTTT. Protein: CASSLSVTLETQYF.

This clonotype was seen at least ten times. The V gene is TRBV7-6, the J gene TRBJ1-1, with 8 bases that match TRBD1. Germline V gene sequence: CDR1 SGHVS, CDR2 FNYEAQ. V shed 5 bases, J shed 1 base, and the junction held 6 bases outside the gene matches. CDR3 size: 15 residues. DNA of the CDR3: TGTGCCAGCAGCACTTCAGGGGGCGAGAACACTGAAGCTTTCTTT. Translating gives CASSTSGGENTEAFF.

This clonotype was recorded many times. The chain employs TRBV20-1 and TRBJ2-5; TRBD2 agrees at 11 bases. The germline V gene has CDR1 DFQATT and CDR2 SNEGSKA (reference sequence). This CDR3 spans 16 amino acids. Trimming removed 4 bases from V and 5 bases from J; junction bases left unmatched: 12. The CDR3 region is CSATPMTSGAEETQYF. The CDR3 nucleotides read TGCAGTGCTACCCCCATGACTAGCGGGGCGGAGGAGACCCAGTACTTC.

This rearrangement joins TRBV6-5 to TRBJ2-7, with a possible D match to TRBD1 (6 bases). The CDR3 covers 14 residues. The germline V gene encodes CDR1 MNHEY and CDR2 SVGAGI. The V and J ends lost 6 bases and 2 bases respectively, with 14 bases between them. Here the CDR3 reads CASSPGTFAYEQYF. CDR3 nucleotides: TGTGCCAGCAGCCCCGGGACATTTGCCTACGAGCAGTACTTC.

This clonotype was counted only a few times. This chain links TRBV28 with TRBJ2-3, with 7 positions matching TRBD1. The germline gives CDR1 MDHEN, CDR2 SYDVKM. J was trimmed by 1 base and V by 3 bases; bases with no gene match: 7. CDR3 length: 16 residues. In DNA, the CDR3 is TGTGCCAGCAGTTTTAATCCCGGACAGGGCACAGATACGCAGTATTTT. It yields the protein CASSFNPGQGTDTQYF.

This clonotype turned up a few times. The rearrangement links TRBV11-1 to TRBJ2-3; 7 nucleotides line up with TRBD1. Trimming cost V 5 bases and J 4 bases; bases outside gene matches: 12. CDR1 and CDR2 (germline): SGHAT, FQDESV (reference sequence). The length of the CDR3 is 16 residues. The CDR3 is CASSPMGQPRADTQYF. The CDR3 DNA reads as TGTGCCAGCAGCCCGATGGGACAGCCGCGGGCAGATACGCAGTATTTT.

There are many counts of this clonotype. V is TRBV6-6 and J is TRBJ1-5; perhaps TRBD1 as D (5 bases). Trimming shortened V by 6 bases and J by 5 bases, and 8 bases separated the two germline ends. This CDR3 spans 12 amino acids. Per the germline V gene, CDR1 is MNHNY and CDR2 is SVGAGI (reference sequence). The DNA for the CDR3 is TGTGCCAGCAGCTTGGGGGATCAGCCCCAGCATTTT. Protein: CASSLGDQPQHF.

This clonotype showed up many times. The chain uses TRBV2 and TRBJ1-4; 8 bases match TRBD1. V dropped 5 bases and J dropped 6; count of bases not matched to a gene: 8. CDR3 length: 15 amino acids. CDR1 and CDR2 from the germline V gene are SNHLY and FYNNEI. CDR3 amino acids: CASSIQGVVHEKLFF. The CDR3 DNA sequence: TGTGCCAGCAGTATACAGGGGGTAGTACATGAAAAACTGTTTTTT.